Listed below are T cell receptor beta chains from one sample, sequenced in a study of sequential checkpoint blockade in melanoma. Sequencing used immunoSEQ multiplex PCR; TCRdb keeps in-frame clones, though not all of them. The table has 1,500 to 2,000 clones, roughly a quarter seen once. The sequencing here drew on tumor tissue (inferred from file names), taken from a patient given nivolumab and ipilimumab in sequence. These receptors were obtained from a human donor with melanoma. The CDR3 runs from the conserved cysteine through the conserved F or W. Fields, in order: D gene, V gene, J gene, clone size, CDR3 DNA, CDR3 protein. A D gene is named only where the DNA matches it firmly. Not all rows give a size; the values are once, few, many and, for expanded clones, a class.

NA	TRBV6-8	TRBJ1-3	NA	TGTGCCAGCAGTCGGACGGCAGACTCTGGAAACACCATATATTTT	CASSRTADSGNTIYF
TRBD1	TRBV11-3	TRBJ1-5	NA	TGTGCCAGCAGCTCAAGGACAGGACCAGATCAGCCCCAGCATTTT	CASSSRTGPDQPQHF
NA	TRBV11-3	TRBJ2-3	NA	TGTGCCAGCAGCTTAGGGCCGGGACTTTCCACAGATACGCAGTATTTT	CASSLGPGLSTDTQYF
NA	TRBV6-8	TRBJ1-5	NA	TGTGCCAGCAAAACAGTGGCTGGGGGCAATCAGCCCCAGCATTTT	CASKTVAGGNQPQHF
TRBD1	TRBV6-8	TRBJ1-5	few	TGTGCCAGCGACGCAGGGGGTCAGCCCCAGCATTTT	CASDAGGQPQHF
NA	TRBV19	TRBJ1-2	NA	TGTGCCAGTAGTACACTCGGACTACACTATGGCTACACCTTC	CASSTLGLHYGYTF
TRBD1	TRBV19	TRBJ1-2	NA	TGTGCCGGTGGCGACAGGGGGTATGGCTACACCTTC	CAGGDRGYGYTF
TRBD2	TRBV4-1	TRBJ2-3	few	TGCGCCAGCAGCCAATCGGGGGGGGACGGAGATACGCAGTATTTT	CASSQSGGDGDTQYF
NA	TRBV11-3	TRBJ2-7	few	TGTGCCAGCAGCCAGGGCGGCAGTACCTTGGAGCAGTACTTC	CASSQGGSTLEQYF
NA	TRBV28	TRBJ2-7	few	TGTGCCAGCAGTCCTACAGGTTTAGGAACCTACGAGCAGTACTTC	CASSPTGLGTYEQYF
TRBD1	TRBV18	TRBJ2-2	NA	TGTGCCAGCTCCCCGAGGGGACAGGTTACGACCGGGGAGCTGTTTTTT	CASSPRGQVTTGELFF
TRBD2	TRBV11-3	TRBJ2-1	medium-sized	TGTGCCAGCAGCGTTAGCGGGGGGGCCGGGGATGAGCAGTTCTTC	CASSVSGGAGDEQFF
NA	TRBV6-8	TRBJ2-1	NA	TGTGCCAGCAGTTCCCCGACCAACAATGAGCAGTTCTTC	CASSSPTNNEQFF
NA	TRBV18	TRBJ2-3	NA	TGTGCCAGCTCACCAGGGCTCGGCACAGATACGCAGTATTTT	CASSPGLGTDTQYF
TRBD1	TRBV11-3	TRBJ2-1	medium-sized	TGTGCCAGCAGCTCAGGCCGGGACAGCTCCTACAATGAGCAGTTCTTC	CASSSGRDSSYNEQFF